This T cell receptor beta chain was sequenced for a study of OX40 agonist ivuxolimab in advanced cancers. Overall study: Given to patients was ivuxolimab, an agonistic anti-OX40 (CD134) antibody. Patients in dose escalation had liver, melanoma, kidney or head and neck cancers. Study results and caveats: Mean expanded clone counts were higher in CD8+ than CD4+ T cells.

This clone appeared a single time. Antigen specificity is unknown. People who had autoimmune disease history or systemic immunosuppression were excluded. Sequenced by immunoSEQ multiplex PCR; TCRdb stores in-frame clones only, minus some. The sample lists roughly 46,000 clones; 84% were seen once. The specimen was CD4+ or CD8+ T cells sorted from blood, collected in a trial of the OX40 agonist ivuxolimab. The TCR comes from an adult with an advanced solid tumor such as melanoma, head and neck, liver or kidney cancer.

CDR3 in amino acids: CATKIGQLNEKLFF. In DNA form, the CDR3 reads TGTGCCACCAAGATCGGGCAGCTAAATGAAAAACTGTTTTTT. The chain combines TRBV15 with TRBJ1-4; D not resolved. CDR3 size: 14 residues. V was shortened by 7 bases and J by 5 bases, with 14 bases between the two germline ends. Germline values: CDR1 LNHNV, CDR2 YYDKDF (reference sequence).